The entry below describes one T cell receptor (beta chain). Its antigen is not identified. An end of the junction does not agree with germline; a read error may underlie this. Germline CDR1 is SSHAT and CDR2 is FNYEAQ (reference sequence). CDR3 length equals 13 residues. The input for sorted-subset replicate PCRs was about 200 ng DNA, some 30,000 T cell genomes. Study processing details: Filtering differed for immunoSEQ, which gave only junction sequences without quality scores. Data came from immunoSEQ multiplex PCR; TCRdb stores just in-frame clones and leaves some out. The DNA gave D and trimming, while V, J and clone size come from that table. Found here are some 1,900,000 clones, about 95% of them singletons; the top ten hold roughly 1%. Naive CD8 isolation took CD45RO-negative cells positively selected for CCR7 and excluded terminally differentiated effector memory CD45RA+ cells. The sample comes from a study of shared clonotypes between healthy human individuals. The study's findings and limits: Estimated richness was generally greater in naive than memory subsets. Naive CD4 clonotype sharing across a few donors was around 5%.

Sequencing was performed on naive CD8+ T cells sorted from blood. The receptor's source is a man aged 18-30 years in good health. The V call is TRBV7-7, the J call TRBJ2-7; no clear D. CDR3 bases: TGTGCTAGCAGCCCTCACGGAGCCTACGAGCAGTACTTC. Its protein is CASSPHGAYEQYF.